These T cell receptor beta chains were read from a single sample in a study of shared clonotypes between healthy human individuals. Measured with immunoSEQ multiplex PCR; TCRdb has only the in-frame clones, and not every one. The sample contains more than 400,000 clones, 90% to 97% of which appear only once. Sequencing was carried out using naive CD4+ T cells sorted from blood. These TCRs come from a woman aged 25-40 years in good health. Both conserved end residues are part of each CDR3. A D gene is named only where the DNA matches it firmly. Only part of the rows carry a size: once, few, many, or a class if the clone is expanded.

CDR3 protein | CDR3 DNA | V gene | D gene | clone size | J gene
CASSGPSQETQYF | TGCGCCAGCAGCGGGCCCTCCCAAGAGACCCAGTACTTC | TRBV5-1 | . | . | TRBJ2-5
CATISGASPLHF | TGTGCCACCATCTCCGGGGCTTCACCCCTCCACTTT | TRBV28 | . | . | TRBJ1-6
CASSLDSASREQYF | TGTGCCAGCAGCTTAGATTCAGCTTCTCGGGAGCAGTACTTC | TRBV7-2 | . | . | TRBJ2-7
CASSSFTGTSGTETQYF | TGCGCCAGCAGCTCTTTTACCGGGACTAGCGGGACAGAGACCCAGTACTTC | TRBV5-1 | TRBD2 | . | TRBJ2-5
CASSLSASGRLYTQYF | TGTGCCAGCAGTCTATCCGCTAGCGGGAGGTTGTATACGCAGTATTTT | TRBV28 | TRBD2 | . | TRBJ2-3
CASSNTGTSGNSYEQYF | TGTGCCAGCAGCAATACCGGGACTAGCGGCAACTCCTACGAGCAGTACTTC | TRBV4-2 | TRBD2 | . | TRBJ2-7
CASRTSGTYEQFF | TGTGCCAGCAGGACTAGCGGGACATATGAGCAGTTCTTC | TRBV28 | TRBD2 | . | TRBJ2-1
CASSLGAPGNTIYF | TGCGCCAGCAGCTTGGGTGCACCTGGAAACACCATATATTTT | TRBV5-1 | . | . | TRBJ1-3
CASSLGTSQGYEKLFF | TGTGCCAGCAGCTTGGGTACTAGCCAGGGCTATGAAAAACTGTTTTTT | TRBV5-5 | . | once | TRBJ1-4
CASSDMWGNTQYF | TGTGCCAGCAGTGACATGTGGGGGAATACGCAGTATTTT | TRBV6-1 | . | . | TRBJ2-3
CATSRDRRVSPYEQYF | TGTGCCACCAGCAGAGATCGCAGGGTTAGCCCCTACGAGCAGTACTTC | TRBV15 | . | once | TRBJ2-7
CASSLASLYEQYF | TGTGCCAGCAGCTTAGCCTCTCTCTACGAGCAGTACTTC | TRBV7-3 | . | . | TRBJ2-7
CASSLARGALYEQYF | TGTGCCAGCAGCTTAGCCAGGGGGGCACTCTACGAGCAGTACTTC | TRBV7-2 | . | . | TRBJ2-7
CASSFLEQPQHF | TGTGCCAGCAGTTTTCTTGAGCAGCCCCAGCATTTT | TRBV28 | . | . | TRBJ1-5
CASSPRSGRSTDTQYF | TGTGCCAGCAGCCCTCGTAGCGGCCGGAGCACAGATACGCAGTATTTT | TRBV7-2 | . | . | TRBJ2-3
CASAMGVATREQFF | TGTGCCAGCGCTATGGGTGTTGCCACTAGAGAGCAGTTCTTC | TRBV6-1 | . | . | TRBJ2-1
CASSLNGLYYEQYF | TGTGCCAGCAGCTTGAACGGACTTTACTACGAGCAGTACTTC | TRBV5-6 | . | . | TRBJ2-7
CASSLQTNYGYTF | TGTGCCAGCAGCCTACAGACAAACTATGGCTACACCTTC | TRBV14 | . | . | TRBJ1-2
CAWSALAGVRDTQYF | TGTGCCTGGAGTGCACTAGCGGGAGTTCGAGATACGCAGTATTTT | TRBV30 | TRBD2 | . | TRBJ2-3
CATSRRDRRETQYF | TGTGCCACCAGCAGACGGGACAGAAGAGAGACCCAGTACTTC | TRBV15 | TRBD1 | . | TRBJ2-5
CASSDLVRETQYF | TGCGCCAGCAGTGACTTGGTTCGAGAGACCCAGTACTTC | TRBV10-2 | . | . | TRBJ2-5
CASSKGTVGPYEQYF | TGCGCCAGCAGCAAGGGGACCGTGGGTCCCTACGAGCAGTACTTC | TRBV5-1 | . | . | TRBJ2-7
CASSPRGREKLFF | TGTGCCAGCAGCCCCAGGGGGCGCGAAAAACTGTTTTTT | TRBV7-9 | TRBD1 | once | TRBJ1-4
CASSGVSEETQYF | TGTGCCAGCAGCGGGGTTTCAGAGGAGACCCAGTACTTC | TRBV5-4 | . | . | TRBJ2-5
CSVRVGGDTEAFF | TGCAGCGTGAGAGTAGGGGGTGACACTGAAGCTTTCTTT | TRBV29-1 | . | . | TRBJ1-1
CAISERGGIYYGYTF | TGTGCCATCAGTGAGCGGGGGGGAATATACTATGGCTACACCTTC | TRBV10-3 | . | . | TRBJ1-2
CASSLKGKSYEQYF | TGTGCCAGCTCACTGAAGGGGAAGTCCTACGAGCAGTACTTC | TRBV18 | . | . | TRBJ2-7
CASSFRSSGANVLTF | TGTGCCAGCAGTTTCCGCTCCTCTGGGGCCAACGTCCTGACTTTC | TRBV28 | . | . | TRBJ2-6
CASSEGRWGNTIYF | TGTGCCAGCAGTGAAGGACGTTGGGGGAACACCATATATTTT | TRBV2 | . | . | TRBJ1-3
CASSSEGRRSEQYF | TGCGCCAGCAGCTCCGAGGGGCGCCGGAGTGAGCAGTACTTC | TRBV5-1 | . | . | TRBJ2-7
CASSRSGDEQYF | TGTGCCAGCAGTCGGAGCGGGGACGAGCAGTACTTC | TRBV6-5 | TRBD2 | . | TRBJ2-7
CASSQRTGGVRNQPQHF | TGCGCCAGCAGCCAACGGACAGGGGGCGTTCGCAATCAGCCCCAGCATTTT | TRBV4-1 | TRBD1 | . | TRBJ1-5
CASSPPGQSLAGYTEAFF | TGTGCCAGCTCACCACCGGGACAGTCCCTGGCTGGGTACACTGAAGCTTTCTTT | TRBV18 | TRBD1 | . | TRBJ1-1
CASSPRGNTEAFF | TGTGCCAGCTCACCACGGGGGAACACTGAAGCTTTCTTT | TRBV18 | . | . | TRBJ1-1